This entry describes one T cell receptor (beta chain). This clonotype was seen many times. The clone's antigen remains unknown. Base qualities are not at hand, and no much larger clone is one base apart. This entry belongs to a study of T cells of healthy individuals (dated by TCRdb to the late 2010s). The protocol used for the library was 5' RACE. The reads were generated on an Illumina MiSeq. In TCRdb, the public reads were trimmed at Q25 with fastp and aligned with MiXCR, with productive beta chains retained. Rows are combined by CDR3 protein, so each entry shows the most common genes and DNA. Across this sample there are about 63,000 distinct CDR3 sequences, with about 16% seen only once. About 4.7% of the sample is held by the ten biggest clonotypes. The germline V gene sets CDR1 to MNHEY and CDR2 to SVGEGT. The CDR3 goes from the cysteine to the phenylalanine over 14 residues. The read is trimmed to its CDR3 DNA, 42 bases read in frame from base 1. Ends trimmed: V by 5 bases, J by 5 bases; bases unmatched to a gene: 6.

The rearrangement combines TRBV6-2 or TRBV6-3 with TRBJ2-1; 7 bases in the middle match TRBD2. The sequence derives from a human donor in good health. This receptor carries the CDR3 CASSNPSGHNEQFF. The DNA reads TGTGCCAGCAGTAATCCTAGCGGACACAATGAGCAGTTCTTC.